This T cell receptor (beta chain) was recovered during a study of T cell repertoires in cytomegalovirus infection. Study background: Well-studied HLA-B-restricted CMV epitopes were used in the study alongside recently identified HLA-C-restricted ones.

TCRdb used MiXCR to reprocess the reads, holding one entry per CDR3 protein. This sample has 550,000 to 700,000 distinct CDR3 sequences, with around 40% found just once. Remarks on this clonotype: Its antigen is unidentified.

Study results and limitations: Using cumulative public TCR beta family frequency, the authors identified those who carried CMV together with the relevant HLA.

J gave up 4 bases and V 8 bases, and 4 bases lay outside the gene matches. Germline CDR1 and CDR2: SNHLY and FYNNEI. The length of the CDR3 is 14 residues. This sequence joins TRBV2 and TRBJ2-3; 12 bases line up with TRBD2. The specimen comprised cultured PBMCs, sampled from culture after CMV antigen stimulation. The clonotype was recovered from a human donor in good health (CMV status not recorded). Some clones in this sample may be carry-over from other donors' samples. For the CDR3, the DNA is TGTGCCAGCGCCGGACTAGCGGGATCAGATACGCAGTATTTT. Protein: CASAGLAGSDTQYF.